The next 13 T cell receptor beta chains were all read from a single sample in a study of blood T cell repertoires in COVID-19. Here immunoSEQ multiplex PCR was the method, and the copy in TCRdb shows in-frame clones only, minus some. The sample records 60,000 to 65,000 clones, over 55% being singletons. Input material: peripheral blood. The receptors here all came from a woman aged 65 to 85 with COVID-19, enrolled during active disease.

This clone has a handful of counts. The chain couples TRBV25-1 to TRBJ1-4; D call uncertain. The CDR3 extends over 15 amino acids. V was cut by 2 bases and J by 6 bases, with 13 bases left in between. Germline V gene data show CDR1 as MGHDK and CDR2 as SYGVNS. Here the CDR3 reads CASSEGLPSDEKLFF. CDR3 DNA: TGTGCCAGCAGTGAAGGACTGCCAAGCGATGAAAAACTGTTTTTT.

The chain is built from TRBV11-3 and TRBJ2-3, with a tentative D call TRBD2 (6 bases). V was trimmed by 3 bases and J by 2 bases, leaving 9 bases between them. This CDR3 contains 14 residues. From germline, CDR1 is SGHNT and CDR2 YENEEA. This CDR3 is CASSFGGVTDTQYF. The CDR3 nucleotides are TGTGCCAGCAGCTTCGGCGGGGTCACAGATACGCAGTATTTT.

This sequence joins TRBV25-1 and TRBJ1-2, with D unclear. The CDR3 totals 16 residues. Trimming removed 2 bases from V and 7 bases from J, with 20 bases in between. Germline loops: CDR1 MGHDK, CDR2 SYGVNS. CDR3 residues: CASSEAGSRVRAGYTF. In DNA form, the CDR3 reads TGTGCCAGCAGTGAAGCAGGCTCGAGAGTTCGTGCTGGCTACACCTTC.

The chain is built from TRBV11-2 and TRBJ2-1; D uncertain. The CDR3 is 15 amino acids. CDR1 SGHAT and CDR2 FQNNGV come from the germline V gene. The ends were cut back, 7 bases at V and 0 bases at J, with 13 bases in the middle. CDR3 nucleotides: TGTGCCAGCAACGAGACTCCAAGCTCCTACAATGAGCAGTTCTTC. It is translated as CASNETPSSYNEQFF.

This clone was found once. This rearrangement joins TRBV6-5 to TRBJ2-7; TRBD1 aligns across 8 bases. V trimming: 6 bases; J trimming: 3 bases; junction bases outside the gene matches: 7. CDR1 MNHEY and CDR2 SVGAGI come from the germline V gene. CDR3 size: 14 residues. CDR3 DNA: TGTGCCAGCAGATTCGGACAGGGAGACTACGAGCAGTACGTC. Translation gives CASRFGQGDYEQYV.

The chain combines TRBV6-5 with TRBJ1-5, with 9 positions matching TRBD1. Per germline, CDR1 MNHEY and CDR2 SVGAGI. This CDR3 spans 13 amino acids. Here the CDR3 DNA reads TGTGCATCCCGGGACAGGGTCGAGCAGCCCCAGCATTTT. This translates into CASRDRVEQPQHF.

V and J are TRBV5-5 and TRBJ2-1; weak D call: TRBD1 (7 bases). V dropped 3 bases and J dropped 3 bases, with 13 bases sitting between them. Germline values: CDR1 SGHKS, CDR2 YYEKEE (reference sequence). The CDR3 has 15 amino acids. CDR3 protein: CASSSAGQNYNEQFF. Here the CDR3 DNA reads TGTGCCAGCAGCTCCGCGGGACAGAACTACAATGAGCAGTTCTTC.

The rearrangement joins TRBV21-1 to TRBJ1-4; TRBD1, the table's D call, lacks a check against the DNA. TRBV21-1 is a known pseudogene. CDR3 size: 15 residues. CDR3 sequence reads: CASSKAEGAGEKLFF. In nucleotides, the CDR3 is TGTGCCAGCAGCAAAGCGGAGGGGGCTGGGGAAAAACTGTTTTTT.

CDR3 loop: CASSLASMDRNTEAFF. The CDR3 bases are TGTGCCAGCAGCTTAGCCTCCATGGACAGGAACACTGAAGCTTTCTTT. The rearrangement uses TRBV7-2 and TRBJ1-1; D might be TRBD1 (6 bases). V lost 0 bases, J lost 1 base, and 12 bases lay in between. Germline CDR1 is SGHTA and CDR2 is FQGNSA. The CDR3 extends over 16 amino acids.

The chain employs TRBV29-1 and TRBJ2-7; maybe TRBD2 (5 bases). The V gene lost 4 bases and the J gene lost 6 bases, with 19 bases spanning the gap. The CDR3 loop spans 14 amino acids. Germline values: CDR1 SQVTM, CDR2 ANQGSEA. DNA of the CDR3: TGCAGCGTTGGAGGGTTACACGCTTCCAGCGAGCAGTACTTC. Translating it yields CSVGGLHASSEQYF.

DNA of the CDR3: TGTGCCAGCAGCGATCGCGGACTAGCGGGATCAGAGACCCAGTACTTC. It is translated as CASSDRGLAGSETQYF. This chain uses TRBV7-2 with TRBJ2-5; 12 bases map to TRBD2. Germline V gene sequence: CDR1 SGHTA, CDR2 FQGNSA. The CDR3 sequence is 16 residues long. J lost 4 bases, V lost 5 bases, and 8 bases had no gene match.

In this sample, this clone turned up a few times. This chain joins TRBV7-2 and TRBJ1-1, with D perhaps TRBD1 (6 bases). This CDR3 has 15 residues. Per the germline V gene, CDR1 is SGHTA and CDR2 is FQGNSA. V was trimmed by 1 base and J by 4 bases, leaving 13 bases between them. This CDR3 reads CASSLVGGLGTEAFF. The CDR3 DNA follows: TGTGCCAGCAGCTTAGTCGGGGGGCTGGGCACTGAAGCTTTCTTT.

The V gene is TRBV18, the J gene TRBJ2-1; weak D call: TRBD1 (8 bases). V lost 3 bases to trimming and J lost 8 bases, with 14 bases between them. Germline values: CDR1 KGHSH, CDR2 LQKENI. The CDR3 is 14 residues long. For the CDR3, the DNA is TGTGCCAGCTCACCGAGACAGGGGAGGGATGAGCAGTTCTTC. Its translation: CASSPRQGRDEQFF.